The text below deals with one TCR beta chain. This sample stems from a study of blood T cell repertoires in COVID-19. About the study: Collection of acute and convalescent COVID-19 samples took place in the United States, Italy and Spain. PBMCs, B-cell-depleted T cells, or T cells were the source of the cDNA or gDNA that made up the material.

Original handling: How many nucleated cells were present was estimated from reference gene primer amplification. This table comes from immunoSEQ multiplex PCR, and its TCRdb copy is limited to in-frame clones, with some not included. V, J and clone size are taken as reported in that table, and D and trimming were inferred from the DNA itself. The repertoire holds 75,000 to 95,000 clones, with roughly 80% as singletons. The ends lost 1 base at V and 4 bases at J; junction bases unmatched: 4. Germline values: CDR1 SEHNR, CDR2 FQNEAQ (reference sequence). This CDR3 spans 15 amino acids. The chain combines TRBV7-9 with TRBJ1-2; 9 bases align to TRBD1. The origin of this receptor is a human donor in a cohort sampled during active COVID-19. The sample comprised peripheral blood. The CDR3 sequence is CASSLEGQGFYGYTF. CDR3 bases: TGTGCCAGCAGCTTAGAAGGACAGGGGTTCTATGGCTACACCTTC.